Sequencing of this TCR beta chain was carried out in a study of T-cell reconstitution after alpha-beta-depleted transplantation in children. The study's findings and limits: T-cell counts and diversity were attributed mostly to newly produced T cells one year after transplant. There were reportedly several hundred expanded graft clones from which alpha-beta T cells came about two months after transplant. High day-60 TCRbeta diversity in some patients came from surviving recipient T cells and thymic progenitors.

This clonotype appeared a few times. What it recognizes is unknown. A library of TCRbeta sequences, prepared with unique molecular identifiers, was generated. MiXCR, run by TCRdb on the PCR reads, gives a single entry per CDR3 protein. The sample records approximately 230,000 distinct CDR3 sequences, more than 20% being singletons. This CDR3 region has 14 residues. Germline V CDR1 and CDR2: MNHEY, SMNVEV (reference sequence). V lost 2 bases to trimming and J lost 2 bases, with 10 bases between them. The sequence was collected from a female patient between 2 and 15 years old who had a stem cell transplant for congenital amegakaryocytic thrombocytopenia, so the T cells may come from the graft donor. The chain carries TRBV27 and TRBJ2-7; D is ambiguous. The sequences come from PBMCs, mostly from graft donor cells, collected 360 days after TCRalphabeta/CD19-depleted stem cell transplant. The DNA of the CDR3 is TGTGCCAGCAGTTTAAAAGGACCCACCTACGAGCAGTACTTC. This codes for CASSLKGPTYEQYF.